This is a list of T cell receptor beta chains from one sample in a study of shared clonotypes between healthy human individuals. Repertoires were generated with immunoSEQ multiplex PCR, while TCRdb's copy carries only in-frame clones and drops some. This sample yields roughly 2.5 million clones, of which roughly nine tenths are seen a single time; around 0.15% belongs to the top ten. Sequencing was performed on naive CD4+ T cells sorted from blood. These TCRs come from a young man in good health. CDR3s include the opening cysteine and the closing phenylalanine or tryptophan. Each record gives: CDR3 protein, CDR3 DNA, J gene, V gene, clone size, D gene. The D gene is left open where the match is weak. Where a row states a size, it is once, few, many or the class of an expanded clone; other rows omit it.

CAIAGQIYEQYF	TGTGCCATCGCCGGTCAAATTTACGAGCAGTACTTC	TRBJ2-7	TRBV10-3	-	-
CASSLGTGISYEQYF	TGTGCCAGCAGTTTAGGGACAGGCATTTCCTACGAGCAGTACTTC	TRBJ2-7	TRBV28	-	TRBD1
CASSSIGRLAGLYNEQFF	TGTGCCAGCAGCTCCATAGGGAGACTAGCGGGGCTGTACAATGAGCAGTTCTTC	TRBJ2-1	TRBV11-2	-	TRBD2
CASSLLAGLTGELFF	TGTGCCAGCAGCTTACTAGCGGGCCTCACCGGGGAGCTGTTTTTT	TRBJ2-2	TRBV7-3	-	TRBD2
CAWSRPETQYF	TGTGCCTGGAGTCGGCCTGAGACCCAGTACTTC	TRBJ2-5	TRBV30	-	-
CASTPGGVNSPLHF	TGTGCCTCGACGCCGGGGGGGGTCAATTCACCCCTCCACTTT	TRBJ1-6	TRBV7-9	-	-
CASSTLGQGNSPLHF	TGTGCCAGCTCAACCCTCGGACAGGGGAATTCACCCCTCCACTTT	TRBJ1-6	TRBV18	-	TRBD1
CASSPRTGGTQYF	TGTGCCAGCAGCCCCCGGACAGGGGGTACCCAGTACTTC	TRBJ2-5	TRBV7-9	-	TRBD1
CASAPGSDEKLFF	TGTGCCAGCGCTCCAGGGTCCGATGAAAAACTGTTTTTT	TRBJ1-4	TRBV6-1	-	-
CASRRQGLGSNQPQHF	TGTGCCAGCAGGAGACAGGGGCTCGGCAGCAATCAGCCCCAGCATTTT	TRBJ1-5	TRBV27	-	TRBD1
CASSLGGLEGTGELFF	TGTGCCAGCAGCCTGGGGGGGTTGGAAGGCACCGGGGAGCTGTTTTTT	TRBJ2-2	TRBV7-2	-	TRBD2
CASSLAVEQYF	TGTGCCAGCAGCTTAGCGGTCGAGCAGTACTTC	TRBJ2-7	TRBV7-9	-	-
CASSSRSTSSYEQYF	TGTGCCAGTAGTTCCCGCAGTACTAGCTCCTACGAGCAGTACTTC	TRBJ2-7	TRBV19	once	-
CAWNPRVSITAFF	TGTGCCTGGAATCCTCGAGTTTCCATCACGGCTTTCTTT	TRBJ1-1	TRBV30	-	-
CASSLAGSPYNEQFF	TGCGCCAGCAGCTTGGCAGGTAGCCCCTACAATGAGCAGTTCTTC	TRBJ2-1	TRBV5-1	-	-
CASSSPGQKNIQYF	TGTGCCAGCAGCTCTCCGGGACAAAAAAACATTCAGTACTTC	TRBJ2-4	TRBV7-9	once	-
CAWGYRGSGANVLTF	TGTGCCTGGGGATACAGGGGCTCTGGGGCCAACGTCCTGACTTTC	TRBJ2-6	TRBV30	-	TRBD1
CASSMRSKSSYNEQFF	TGTGCCAGTAGTATGAGATCTAAGAGCTCCTACAATGAGCAGTTCTTC	TRBJ2-1	TRBV19	-	-
CASSPLRVLAGPDSYEQYF	TGTGCCAGCAGCCCCCTCCGGGTTTTAGCGGGCCCCGACTCCTACGAGCAGTACTTC	TRBJ2-7	TRBV27	-	TRBD2
CASSNRYEQYF	TGTGCCAGCAGCAACAGGTACGAGCAGTACTTC	TRBJ2-7	TRBV21-1	-	-
CASSFSWAQDYGYTF	TGCGCCAGCAGCTTCTCTTGGGCGCAAGACTATGGCTACACCTTC	TRBJ1-2	TRBV5-1	-	-
CASSLGRGSSYEQYF	TGTGCCAGCAGCTTAGGCAGGGGTAGTTCCTACGAGCAGTACTTC	TRBJ2-7	TRBV7-2	-	-
CASKRSTEYEQYF	TGTGCCAGCAAAAGGTCGACTGAGTACGAGCAGTACTTC	TRBJ2-7	TRBV6-1	-	-
CAWSRTVSTDTQYF	TGTGCCTGGAGTCGTACTGTCTCCACAGATACGCAGTATTTT	TRBJ2-3	TRBV30	-	-
CASSLGSPLAQETQYF	TGTGCCAGCAGCTTGGGTTCCCCCCTCGCCCAAGAGACCCAGTACTTC	TRBJ2-5	TRBV5-4	-	-
CASSTGQGDQPQHF	TGTGCCAGCAGTACGGGACAGGGTGATCAGCCCCAGCATTTT	TRBJ1-5	TRBV28	-	TRBD1
CASRRTSGGQYEQYF	TGTGCCAGTAGAAGGACTAGCGGGGGCCAATACGAGCAGTACTTC	TRBJ2-7	TRBV19	once	TRBD2
CASGSPLTGAYETQYF	TGTGCTAGTGGTTCGCCCCTGACAGGGGCTTATGAGACCCAGTACTTC	TRBJ2-5	TRBV12-5	-	TRBD1
CASSIKLGTVEKLFF	TGTGCCAGTAGTATCAAACTCGGGACTGTTGAAAAACTGTTTTTT	TRBJ1-4	TRBV19	-	-
CASSEASTGGSTQYF	TGTGCCAGCAGTGAAGCCTCCACAGGTGGGAGTACGCAGTATTTT	TRBJ2-3	TRBV6-1	-	-
CASSPGGSGNTIYF	TGTGCCAGCAGTCCAGGAGGGTCGGGAAACACCATATATTTT	TRBJ1-3	TRBV6-1	-	-
CASRLAGDTQYF	TGTGCCAGCCGACTAGCGGGGGATACGCAGTATTTT	TRBJ2-3	TRBV2	once	TRBD2
CAWSRTATGELFF	TGTGCCTGGAGTAGGACAGCCACCGGGGAGCTGTTTTTT	TRBJ2-2	TRBV30	-	-
CASSNNRGMNTEAFF	TGTGCCAGCAGTAACAACAGGGGAATGAACACTGAAGCTTTCTTT	TRBJ1-1	TRBV25-1	once	TRBD1
CASRTTGYDGYTF	TGTGCCAGTAGAACGACAGGCTACGATGGCTACACCTTC	TRBJ1-2	TRBV19	-	-
CASSKDSLSGNTIYF	TGTGCCAGCTCAAAAGACAGCCTCTCTGGAAACACCATATATTTT	TRBJ1-3	TRBV18	once	-
CAWSSGSYSGEQFF	TGTGCCTGGTCTAGCGGGAGTTACTCGGGTGAGCAGTTCTTC	TRBJ2-1	TRBV30	-	TRBD2
CASIRDRNQPQHF	TGTGCCAGCATCCGGGACAGGAACCAGCCCCAGCATTTT	TRBJ1-5	TRBV2	-	TRBD1
CASSLAGGAAKNIQYF	TGCGCCAGCAGCTTGGCTGGGGGGGCCGCCAAAAACATTCAGTACTTC	TRBJ2-4	TRBV5-1	-	-
CASSPPGTGTNEKLFF	TGTGCCAGCTCACCACCCGGGACAGGGACTAATGAAAAACTGTTTTTT	TRBJ1-4	TRBV18	-	TRBD1
CASSVGFSEKLFF	TGTGCCAGCAGCGTAGGATTTTCTGAAAAACTGTTTTTT	TRBJ1-4	TRBV9	-	-
CASSVVPGQGNVEQFF	TGTGCCAGCAGCGTAGTACCGGGACAGGGTAACGTTGAGCAGTTCTTC	TRBJ2-1	TRBV9	-	TRBD1
CASSSTTVPAGELFF	TGTGCCAGCAGTTCCACCACCGTCCCCGCCGGGGAGCTGTTTTTT	TRBJ2-2	TRBV6-5	-	-
CASSSTGGANEKLFF	TGCGCCAGCAGCTCGACAGGGGGAGCTAATGAAAAACTGTTTTTT	TRBJ1-4	TRBV5-1	-	TRBD1
CATHRGAAETQYF	TGTGCCACCCATAGGGGGGCAGCAGAGACCCAGTACTTC	TRBJ2-5	TRBV7-8	-	-